The entry below gives a single T cell receptor (beta chain) sequence along with its context. Its antigen is not known. The source of the sample is a study of shared clonotypes between healthy human individuals. It was at deep level that the assay was run. Repertoires were generated with immunoSEQ multiplex PCR, while TCRdb's copy carries only in-frame clones and drops some. The table includes about 2,200,000 clones, 85% to 95% detected once. The CDR3 covers 13 residues. Per germline, CDR1 MDHEN and CDR2 SYDVKM. V lost 3 bases to trimming and J lost 10 bases, with 13 bases between them. CD45RO negativity and positive selection for CCR7 defined naive CD8 cells, a population that excluded terminally differentiated effector memory CD45RA+ cells. Overall study findings and caveats: The diversity represented, both genetic and in exposure history, was limited by few donors. Among donors, sharing of clonotypes was expected to be affected by sequencing depth.

The rearrangement joins TRBV28 to TRBJ2-1; D may match TRBD1 or TRBD2 (5 bases each). Material: naive CD8+ T cells from PBMCs. The sequence derives from a man between 18 and 35 years old in good health. Some clones in this sample may be carry-over from other donors' samples. The CDR3 nucleotides are TGTGCCAGCAGTTTGGGACCGGCGTGGGAGCAGTTCTTC. This codes for CASSLGPAWEQFF.